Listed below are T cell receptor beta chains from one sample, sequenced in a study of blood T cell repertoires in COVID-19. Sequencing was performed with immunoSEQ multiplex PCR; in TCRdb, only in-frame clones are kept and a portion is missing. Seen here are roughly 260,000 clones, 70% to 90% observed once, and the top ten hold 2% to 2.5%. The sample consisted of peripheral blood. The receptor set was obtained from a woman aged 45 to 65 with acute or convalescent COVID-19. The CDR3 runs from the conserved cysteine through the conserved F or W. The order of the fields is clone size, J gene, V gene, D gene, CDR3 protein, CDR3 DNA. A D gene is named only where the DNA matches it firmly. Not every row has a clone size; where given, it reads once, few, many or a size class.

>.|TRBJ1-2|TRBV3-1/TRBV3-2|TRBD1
CASSQSTGNGYTF
TGTGCCAGCAGCCAATCGACAGGGAATGGCTACACCTTC
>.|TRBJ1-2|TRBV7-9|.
CASSLGEYGYTF
TGTGCCAGCAGCTTAGGAGAGTATGGCTACACCTTC
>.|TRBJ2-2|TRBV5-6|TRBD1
CASSFIWDRESGELFF
TGTGCCAGCAGCTTTATATGGGACAGGGAAAGCGGGGAGCTGTTTTTT
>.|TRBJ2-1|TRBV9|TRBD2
CASSVALASGINEQFF
TGTGCCAGCAGCGTAGCTTTGGCTAGCGGGATCAATGAGCAGTTCTTC
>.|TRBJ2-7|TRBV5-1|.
CASSLVKPPGLFYEQYF
TGCGCCAGCAGCTTGGTAAAGCCACCAGGGCTTTTTTACGAGCAGTACTTC
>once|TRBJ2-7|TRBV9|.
CASSVAGTFPIEQYF
TGTGCCAGCAGCGTAGCCGGGACATTCCCAATCGAGCAGTACTTC
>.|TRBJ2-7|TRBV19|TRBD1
CASSISSGGAYEQYF
TGTGCCAGTAGTATTTCTTCAGGGGGTGCCTACGAGCAGTACTTC
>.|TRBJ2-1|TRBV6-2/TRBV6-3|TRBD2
CASSYPLEDIAGGSYNEQFF
TGTGCCAGCAGTTATCCCCTCGAGGATATAGCGGGAGGGTCCTACAATGAGCAGTTCTTC
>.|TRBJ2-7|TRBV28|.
CASSLGWGLSSYEQYF
TGTGCCAGCAGTTTAGGGTGGGGGCTAAGTTCCTACGAGCAGTACTTC
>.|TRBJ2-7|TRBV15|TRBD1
CATSGNRGPYEQYF
TGTGCCACCAGCGGAAACAGGGGTCCCTACGAGCAGTACTTC
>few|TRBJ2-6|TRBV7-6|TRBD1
CASSLEGAGGAGANVLTF
TGTGCCAGCAGCTTAGAAGGGGCAGGGGGCGCTGGGGCCAACGTCCTGACTTTC
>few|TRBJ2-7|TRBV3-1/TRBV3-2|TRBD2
CASSQGLAGLYEQYF
TGTGCCAGCAGCCAAGGACTAGCGGGGCTGTACGAGCAGTACTTC
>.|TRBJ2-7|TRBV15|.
CATSRQGTASYEQYF
TGTGCCACCAGCAGACAGGGGACGGCCTCCTACGAGCAGTACTTC
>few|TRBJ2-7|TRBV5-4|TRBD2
CASSLGTSGFYEQYF
TGTGCCAGCAGCTTGGGGACTAGTGGTTTCTACGAGCAGTACTTC
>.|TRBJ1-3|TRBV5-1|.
CASSLVEAGNTIYF
TGCGCCAGCAGCTTGGTGGAGGCTGGAAACACCATATATTTT
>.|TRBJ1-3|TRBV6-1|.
CASSENSGKTGNTIYF
TGTGCCAGCAGTGAAAACAGCGGGAAAACTGGAAACACCATATATTTT
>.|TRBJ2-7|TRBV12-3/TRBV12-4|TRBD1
CASTLGTVDEQYF
TGTGCCAGCACCCTTGGGACAGTTGACGAGCAGTACTTC
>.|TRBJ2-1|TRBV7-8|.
CASSLGSRTHNEQFF
TGTGCCAGCAGCTTAGGTTCACGAACTCACAATGAGCAGTTCTTC
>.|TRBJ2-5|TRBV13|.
CASSNSTGHVETQYF
TGTGCCAGCAGCAACTCCACGGGTCACGTAGAGACCCAGTACTTC
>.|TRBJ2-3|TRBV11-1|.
CASSLVPRGVDTQYF
TGTGCCAGCAGCTTAGTTCCCAGGGGAGTAGATACGCAGTATTTT
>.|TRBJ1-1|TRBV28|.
CASRLLMNTEAFF
TGTGCCAGCAGACTGCTCATGAACACTGAAGCTTTCTTT
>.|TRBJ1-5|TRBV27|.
CASSLFGELGNQPQHF
TGTGCCAGCAGTTTATTCGGGGAATTAGGCAATCAGCCCCAGCATTTT
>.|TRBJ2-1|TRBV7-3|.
CASSLQGSSYNEQFF
TGTGCCAGCAGCTTACAGGGTAGCTCCTACAATGAGCAGTTCTTC
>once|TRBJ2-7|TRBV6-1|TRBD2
CASRPSGSSYEQYF
TGTGCCAGCAGGCCGAGCGGGAGCTCCTACGAGCAGTACTTC
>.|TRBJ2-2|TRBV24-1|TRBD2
CATSALREPTGELFF
TGTGCCACCAGTGCCCTGCGGGAGCCGACCGGGGAGCTGTTTTTT
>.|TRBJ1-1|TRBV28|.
CASGLGAPEAFF
TGTGCCAGCGGGTTGGGGGCCCCTGAAGCTTTCTTT
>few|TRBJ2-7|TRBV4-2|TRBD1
CASSRGQGYSYEQYF
TGTGCCAGCAGCCGAGGACAGGGGTACTCCTACGAGCAGTACTTC
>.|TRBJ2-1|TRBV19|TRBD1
CASSITTGLGNEQFF
TGTGCCAGTAGTATAACGACAGGGTTAGGCAATGAGCAGTTCTTC
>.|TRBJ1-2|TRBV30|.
CAWSRGVGYTF
TGTGCCTGGAGCCGCGGGGTTGGCTACACCTTC
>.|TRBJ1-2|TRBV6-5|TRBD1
CASSYKGASSNYGYTF
TGTGCCAGCAGTTACAAGGGGGCAAGTTCTAACTATGGCTACACCTTC
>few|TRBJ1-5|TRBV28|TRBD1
CASSLRRGTDQPQHF
TGTGCCAGCAGTTTACGCAGGGGGACCGATCAGCCCCAGCATTTT
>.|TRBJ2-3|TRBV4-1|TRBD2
CASSQEPSSGRISDTQYF
TGCGCCAGCAGCCAAGAGCCGTCTAGCGGGAGGATTTCAGATACGCAGTATTTT
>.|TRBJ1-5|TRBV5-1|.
CASTEGGESNQPQHF
TGCGCCAGCACCGAGGGAGGGGAAAGCAATCAGCCCCAGCATTTT
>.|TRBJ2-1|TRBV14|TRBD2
CASSRSGRDEQFF
TGTGCCAGCAGCAGAAGCGGGAGGGATGAGCAGTTCTTC
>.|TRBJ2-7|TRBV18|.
CASSPTATYEQYF
TGTGCCAGCTCACCAACAGCAACCTACGAGCAGTACTTC
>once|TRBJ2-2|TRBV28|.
CASRPLRTGELFF
TGTGCCAGCAGGCCACTCCGGACCGGGGAGCTGTTTTTT